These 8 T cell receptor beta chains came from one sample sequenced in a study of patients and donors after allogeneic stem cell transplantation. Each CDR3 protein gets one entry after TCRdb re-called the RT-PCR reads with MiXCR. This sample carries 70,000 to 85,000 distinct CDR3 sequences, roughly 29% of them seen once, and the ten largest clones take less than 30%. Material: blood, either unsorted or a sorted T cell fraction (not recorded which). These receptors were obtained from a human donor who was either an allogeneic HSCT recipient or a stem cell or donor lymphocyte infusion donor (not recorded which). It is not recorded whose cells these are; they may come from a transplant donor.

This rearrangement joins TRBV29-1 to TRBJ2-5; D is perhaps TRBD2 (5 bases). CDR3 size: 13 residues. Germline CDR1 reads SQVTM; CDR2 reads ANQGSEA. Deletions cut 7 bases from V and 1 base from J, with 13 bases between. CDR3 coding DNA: TGCAGCGGCGCCACACTAGGCCAAGAGACCCAGTACTTC. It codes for CSGATLGQETQYF.

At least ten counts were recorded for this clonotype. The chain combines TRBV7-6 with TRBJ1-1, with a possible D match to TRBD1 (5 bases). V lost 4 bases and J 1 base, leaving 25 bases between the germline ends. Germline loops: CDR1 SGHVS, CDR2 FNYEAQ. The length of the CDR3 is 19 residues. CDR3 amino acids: CASSSQIGATTGRNTEAFF. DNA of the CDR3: TGTGCCAGCAGCTCGCAGATCGGGGCTACGACCGGGAGGAACACTGAAGCTTTCTTT.

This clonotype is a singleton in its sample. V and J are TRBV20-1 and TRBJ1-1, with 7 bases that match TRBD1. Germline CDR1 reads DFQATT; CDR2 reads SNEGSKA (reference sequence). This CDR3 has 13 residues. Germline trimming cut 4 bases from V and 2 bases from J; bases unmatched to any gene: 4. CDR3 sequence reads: CSATGQLNTEAFF. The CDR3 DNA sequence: TGCAGTGCTACGGGACAGCTAAACACTGAAGCTTTCTTT.

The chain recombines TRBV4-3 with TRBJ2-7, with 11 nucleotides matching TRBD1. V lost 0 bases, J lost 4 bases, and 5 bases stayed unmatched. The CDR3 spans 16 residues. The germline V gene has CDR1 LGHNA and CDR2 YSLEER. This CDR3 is CASSQDQDRGLYEQYF. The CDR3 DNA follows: TGCGCCAGCAGCCAAGATCAGGACAGGGGGCTATACGAGCAGTACTTC.

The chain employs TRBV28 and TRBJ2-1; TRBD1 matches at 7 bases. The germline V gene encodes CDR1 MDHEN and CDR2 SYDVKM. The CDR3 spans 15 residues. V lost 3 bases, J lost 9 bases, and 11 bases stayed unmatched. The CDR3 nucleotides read TGTGCCAGCAGTTTGTCTAGGGGGCCGGGCGGTGAGCAGTTCTTC. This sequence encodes CASSLSRGPGGEQFF.

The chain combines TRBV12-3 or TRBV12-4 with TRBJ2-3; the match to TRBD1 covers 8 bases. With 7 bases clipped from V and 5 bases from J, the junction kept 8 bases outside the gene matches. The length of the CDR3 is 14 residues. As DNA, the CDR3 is TGTGCCAGCAAGCAACAGGGGGTACGAGATACGCAGTATTTT. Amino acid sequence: CASKQQGVRDTQYF.

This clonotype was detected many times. The CDR3 region has the DNA TGTGCCAGCAGCCCCCGGACAGGGTTGATCTCGACTGAAGCTTTCTTT. Translation: CASSPRTGLISTEAFF. This chain uses TRBV7-2 with TRBJ1-1; TRBD1 matches at 8 bases. CDR1 and CDR2 from the germline V gene are SGHTA and FQGNSA. J lost 5 bases, V lost 5 bases, and 13 bases had no gene match. This CDR3 spans 16 amino acids.

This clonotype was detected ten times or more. CDR3: CASSYARDRAFF. The CDR3 nucleotides are TGTGCCAGCAGTTACGCCCGGGACAGAGCTTTCTTT. This chain connects TRBV6-5 to TRBJ1-1; 7 nucleotides agree with TRBD1. The CDR3 runs to 12 residues. With 2 bases clipped from V and 10 bases from J, the junction kept 4 bases outside the gene matches. Germline V gives CDR1 MNHEY, CDR2 SVGAGI.